Listed below are T cell receptor beta chains from one sample, sequenced in a study of blood T cells in healthy people across ages. TCRdb processed the 5' RACE reads anew with MiXCR; each CDR3 protein has one entry. The sample carries hundreds of thousands of distinct CDR3 sequences, 50% to 65% recorded once. Material: blood. All receptors derive from a man aged 80 or over in good health. Both conserved end residues are trimmed from each CDR3.

V,J,CDR3
TRBV5-1,TRBJ2-3,ASSLVGTGGTDTQY
TRBV24-1,TRBJ2-1,ATRVWGQSNEQF
TRBV29-1,TRBJ2-5,SSLEYNEQY
TRBV24-1,TRBJ2-6,ATSAPTVRGAKSSGANVLT
TRBV7-2,TRBJ2-3,ASSFDRGNTDTQY
TRBV5-1,TRBJ2-7,ASSLAEGRFEQY
TRBV29-1,TRBJ2-3,SVEKTSTDTQY
TRBV10-3,TRBJ2-7,AIRDLSGFSYEQY
TRBV27,TRBJ1-6,ASSIQGANSPLH
TRBV5-1,TRBJ2-1,ASGHSGRASYNEQF
TRBV13,TRBJ2-5,ASSQGGEWQY
TRBV28,TRBJ2-7,ASSSVRDPVYEQY
TRBV20-1,TRBJ2-1,SARAGTDSYNEQF
TRBV5-4,TRBJ2-7,ASSMRGRLYEQY
TRBV10-3,TRBJ2-1,AIRQGSGYNEQF
TRBV29-1,NA,SGQGFDEQY
TRBV2,TRBJ2-7,ASSELLAGGPNEQY
TRBV29-1,TRBJ2-4,SVERTGGTAKNIQY
TRBV7-2,TRBJ1-2,ASSRPRDSRGYT
TRBV29-1,TRBJ2-1,SVDGTGLKEGNEQF
TRBV12-3/TRBV12-4,TRBJ2-5,ASRKGSKTQY
TRBV29-1,TRBJ2-1,NVAGIGGSGSSYNEQF
TRBV20-1,TRBJ2-4,SASGQGYELY